This TCR beta chain was retrieved from a study of shared clonotypes between healthy human individuals (dated by TCRdb to 2020 to 2022). As for the study more broadly: The cohort included three men and a couple of women between 18 and 49 years of age. For each donor, CD4 naive and CD4 memory were each run on three plates, CD8 naive on two plates, and CD8 memory on one plate. Blood TCR repertoires of roughly five healthy adults were deeply sequenced to estimate repertoire size and the extent of clonotype sharing between individuals. Leukapheresis yielded between about 0.85 and 9 billion PBMCs per donor. Libraries were prepared and TCR repertoires were sequenced by different laboratories using diverse techniques, in order to increase sequencing depth and limit assay-specific biases.

The donors were healthy, HIV-negative adults with no recently reported acute infections or vaccinations. All donors were Caucasian adults living in Nashville, Tennessee, USA. CD4+ T cells were enriched by magnetic negative selection; naive cells were then positively selected on CD45RA, and the negative fraction formed the memory subset. After blood collection by leukapheresis, PBMCs were isolated using Ficoll-Histopaque density gradient centrifugation and then cryopreserved in the vapor phase of liquid nitrogen. Analytical flow cytometry was used to check the purity and quantity of each magnetically sorted T cell population. Genomic DNA was isolated from each sorted fraction and quantified by UV absorbance on a Nanodrop 2000c. Details on this clone: It has no known antigen specificity. One base away there is no much larger clone; base qualities are not given.

Here is what the overall study found, with its caveats: Across a few donors, approximately 5% of naive CD4, 3% to 4% of naive CD8, 2.3% of memory CD4, and approximately 0.42% of memory CD8 clonotypes were shared. Compared with non-shared clonotypes, the clonotypes found in all four sorted-subset donors had higher generation probabilities. Only blood was sampled, and tissue TCR repertoires likely differ from those in blood. Pairwise subsampling indicated that sequencing depth was expected to affect the degree of clonotype sharing among donors. Larger estimated clonotype richness was generally found for naive subsets than for memory subsets. The small number of donors limited the genetic and exposure-history diversity represented. Rarefaction of sorted-subset datasets indicated incomplete sequencing despite the large sequencing depth.

Using the deep immunoSEQ assay, TCR CDR3 regions were amplified from genomic DNA by multiplex PCR. Genomic DNA extracted from each cell subset was distributed evenly over all wells of several immunoSEQ 96-well plates, and each plate served as one replicate. Each replicate PCR for sorted subsets received about 180 ng genomic DNA, equal to 28,000 or so T cell genomes. Purified libraries were measured with a Qubit 3.0 fluorometer, size-checked on a Bioanalyzer 2100, and measured again with the KAPA Library Quantification kit. A separate single-read 150-cycle Illumina NextSeq 550 flow cell was used to sequence each immunoSEQ 96-well plate. Under the source paper's analysis protocol: The immunoSEQ output contained only junctional sequences without quality scores, so filtering could not match that applied to full-length reads. Sequences were annotated with PyIR, a Python wrapper for IgBLAST v1.9, using IMGT germline references to assign V/J genes and CDR3. Reads were removed for weak V/J assignments (E-value above 1e-6), missing CDR3, stop codons, out-of-frame junctions, or ambiguous translated residues. V3J clonotypes were defined as sequences sharing an identical inferred V gene, J gene, and CDR3 amino acid sequence. Percentage overlap between repertoires was calculated by dividing the number of shared unique clonotypes by the size of the smaller repertoire. Richness of each repertoire was evaluated using RTK rarefaction, the Chao1 estimator, and Recon v2.1 estimates of unobserved clonotypes. OLGA was used to compute generation probabilities for all TCRbeta clonotypes that the gDNA method yielded from a handful of donors. TCRdb took this table from immuneACCESS and kept in-frame rearrangements with V and J called. Such tables lack part of the clones; where checked against another copy, unresolved V genes explain under half of the gap, and the rest is unexplained. V, J and clone size are those of that table, while D and trimming were read from the DNA. This sample holds 2 million to 2.5 million clones; more than 80% were observed only once. The ten largest clones capture 0.39% of the sample.

The sequence was collected from a man between 18 and 29 years old in good health. Some clones in this sample may be carry-over from other donors' samples. Sequenced: naive CD4+ T cells from PBMCs. The label giving this sample's cell subset or site can be read as: CD45RA+ positively selected.

The CDR3 sequence is CASSFRTGASSNQPQHF. In nucleotide form, the sequence is TGTGCCAGCAGTTTCCGGACAGGGGCGAGCAGCAATCAGCCCCAGCATTTT. The chain links TRBV28 with TRBJ1-5; a stretch of 9 junction bases matches TRBD1. Germline trimming: 3 bases from V, 1 base from J; junction bases outside gene matches: 7. CDR1 MDHEN and CDR2 SYDVKM are derived from the germline V gene. The CDR3, cysteine through phenylalanine, is 17 amino acids long. CDR3 DNA only is kept here, 51 bases in frame from base 1.